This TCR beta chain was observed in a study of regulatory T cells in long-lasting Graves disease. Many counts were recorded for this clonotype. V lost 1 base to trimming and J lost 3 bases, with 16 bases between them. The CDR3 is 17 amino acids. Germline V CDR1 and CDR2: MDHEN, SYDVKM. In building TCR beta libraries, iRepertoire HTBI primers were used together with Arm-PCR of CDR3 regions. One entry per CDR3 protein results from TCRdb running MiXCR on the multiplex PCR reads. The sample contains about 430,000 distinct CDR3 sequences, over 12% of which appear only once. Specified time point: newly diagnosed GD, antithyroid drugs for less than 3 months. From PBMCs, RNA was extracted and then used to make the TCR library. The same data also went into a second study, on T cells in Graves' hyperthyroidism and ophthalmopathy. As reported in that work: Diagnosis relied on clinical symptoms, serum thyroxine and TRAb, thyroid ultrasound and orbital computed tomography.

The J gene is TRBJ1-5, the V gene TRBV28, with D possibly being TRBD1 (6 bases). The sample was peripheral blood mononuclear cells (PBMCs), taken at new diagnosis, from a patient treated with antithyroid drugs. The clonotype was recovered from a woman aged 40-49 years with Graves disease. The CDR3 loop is CASSLSRGGGYNQPQHF. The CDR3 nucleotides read TGTGCCAGCAGTTTATCTAGAGGGGGAGGGTACAATCAGCCCCAGCATTTT.